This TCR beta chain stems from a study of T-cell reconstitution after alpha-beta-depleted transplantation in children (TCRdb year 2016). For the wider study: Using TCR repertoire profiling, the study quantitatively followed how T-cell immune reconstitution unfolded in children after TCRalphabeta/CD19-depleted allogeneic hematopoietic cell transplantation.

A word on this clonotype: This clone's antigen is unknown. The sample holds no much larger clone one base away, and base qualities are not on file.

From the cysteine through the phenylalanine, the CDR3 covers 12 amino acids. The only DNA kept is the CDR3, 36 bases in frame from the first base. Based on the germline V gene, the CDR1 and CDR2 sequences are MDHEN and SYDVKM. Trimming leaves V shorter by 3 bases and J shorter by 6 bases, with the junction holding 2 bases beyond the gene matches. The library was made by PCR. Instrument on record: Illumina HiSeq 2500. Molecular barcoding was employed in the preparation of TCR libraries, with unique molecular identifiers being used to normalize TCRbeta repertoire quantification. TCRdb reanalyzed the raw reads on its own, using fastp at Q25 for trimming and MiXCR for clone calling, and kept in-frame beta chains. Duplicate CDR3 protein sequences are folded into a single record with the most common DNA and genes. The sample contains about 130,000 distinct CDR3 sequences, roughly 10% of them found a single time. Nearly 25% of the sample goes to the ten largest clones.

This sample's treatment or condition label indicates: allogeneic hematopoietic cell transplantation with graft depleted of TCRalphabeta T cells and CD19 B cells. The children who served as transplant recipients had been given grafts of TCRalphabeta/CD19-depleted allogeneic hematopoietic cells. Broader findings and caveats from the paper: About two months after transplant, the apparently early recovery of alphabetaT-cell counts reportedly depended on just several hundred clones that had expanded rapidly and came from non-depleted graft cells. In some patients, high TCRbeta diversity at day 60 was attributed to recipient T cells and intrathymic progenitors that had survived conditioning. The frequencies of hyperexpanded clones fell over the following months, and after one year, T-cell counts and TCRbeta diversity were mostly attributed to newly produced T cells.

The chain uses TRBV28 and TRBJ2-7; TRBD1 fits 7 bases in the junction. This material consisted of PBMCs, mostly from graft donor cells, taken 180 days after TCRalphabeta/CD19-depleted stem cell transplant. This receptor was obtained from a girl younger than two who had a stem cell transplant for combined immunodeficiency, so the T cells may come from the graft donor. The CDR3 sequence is CASSFDRAEQYF. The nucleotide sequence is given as TGTGCCAGCAGTTTCGACAGGGCCGAGCAGTACTTC. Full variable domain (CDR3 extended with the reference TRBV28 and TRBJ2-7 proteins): DVKVTQSSRYLVKRTGEKVFLECVQDMDHENMFWYRQDPGLGLRLIYFSYDVKMKEKGDIPEGYSVSREKKERFSLILESASTNQTSMYLCASSFDRAEQYFGPGTRLTVT.